This is a list of T cell receptor beta chains from one sample in a study of Ad26.COV2.S vaccination and SARS-CoV-2 variants. Using immunoSEQ multiplex PCR, the repertoire was profiled, and TCRdb retains in-frame clones only, with some absent. This table holds hundreds of thousands of clones, 89% found once. The sequencing here drew on peripheral blood, taken in a trial of Ad26.COV2.S vaccine versus placebo. These receptors came from a person between 18 and 65 years old who received the Ad26.COV2.S COVID-19 vaccine or a placebo. The CDR3 runs from the conserved cysteine through the conserved F or W. A D gene is named only where the DNA matches it firmly. Expanded clones are given a class, and other clones once, few, many or no size at all.

v_call	clone_size	j_call	d_call	cdr3_nt	cdr3_aa
TRBV6-5	.	TRBJ2-1	.	TGTGCCAGCAGGAAGGGAGGCGCCCCTAATGAGCAGTTCTTC	CASRKGGAPNEQFF
TRBV10-3	.	TRBJ1-2	TRBD1	TGTGCCATCAGTGAGATATCGACAGGGAACTATGGCTACACCTTC	CAISEISTGNYGYTF
TRBV2	few	TRBJ1-3	.	TGTGCCAGCACCAAATCCCCCTCAGGGTATGGAAACACCATATATTTT	CASTKSPSGYGNTIYF
TRBV11-3	.	TRBJ2-2	TRBD1	TGTGCCAGCAGCTTAGGGACAGGGAACACCGGGGAGCTGTTTTTT	CASSLGTGNTGELFF
TRBV6-5	once	TRBJ2-2	TRBD1	TGTGCCAGCAGTTACTCCAGGGCAGGGGGTACCGGGGAGCTGTTTTTT	CASSYSRAGGTGELFF
TRBV6-1	.	TRBJ2-7	TRBD2	TGTGCCAGCAGTGAAGAGTTTACCGGGACTAGCGGGGGGGAGCAGTACTTC	CASSEEFTGTSGGEQYF
TRBV7-2	.	TRBJ1-6	TRBD1	TGTGCCAGCAGCTTAACGACAGGGAGGAATTCACCCCTCCACTTT	CASSLTTGRNSPLHF
TRBV6-5	.	TRBJ1-2	.	TGTGCCAGCAACCACGGGACGGGCTATGGCTACACCTTC	CASNHGTGYGYTF
TRBV7-8	.	TRBJ2-2	TRBD1	TGTGCCAGCAGATTTAGGGCTGTGGGGACAGGGGGCACCGGGGAGCTGTTTTTT	CASRFRAVGTGGTGELFF
TRBV15	.	TRBJ2-4	TRBD2	TGTGCCACCAGCCTTCTAGCGGGAGGGCCCGTAGCCAAAAACATTCAGTACTTC	CATSLLAGGPVAKNIQYF
TRBV24-1	once	TRBJ1-2	.	TGTGCCACCAGTGATTCGTCAGGCACCTATGGCTACACCTTC	CATSDSSGTYGYTF
TRBV15	.	TRBJ1-2	.	TGTGCCACCAGCAGAGCTGGGCACTATGGCTACACCTTC	CATSRAGHYGYTF
TRBV2	.	TRBJ2-1	TRBD2	TGTGCCAGCAGTGACGCGGGACTGGCGGGGGGATGGTCCTACAATGAGCAGTTCTTC	CASSDAGLAGGWSYNEQFF
TRBV3-1/TRBV3-2	.	TRBJ1-2	.	TGTGCCAGCAGCCAATTAGTCATCGGCCTCAAGAAGGCGGACTATGGCTACACCTTC	CASSQLVIGLKKADYGYTF
TRBV12-3/TRBV12-4	once	TRBJ1-1	.	TGTGCCAGCAGTGCCTTGGGGGCTTTCTTT	CASSALGAFF